Listed here are 32 T cell receptor beta chains from one sample, sequenced in a study of CD4+ T cells in melanoma (dated by TCRdb to the early 2020s). The library was obtained by the immunoSEQ multiplex PCR assay. TCRdb retrieved this table from immuneACCESS and kept in-frame rearrangements only. Not all clones are present; in checked studies, unresolved V genes account for under half, and no reason is known for the remainder. For this sample the table gives some 14,000 clones, of which over 70% were detected only once. The top ten clones comprise more than 5.5% of the sample. The sequenced sample was cells from a culture (not recorded whether cultured in vitro). The receptors shown here come from a human donor with melanoma.

This chain links TRBV18 with TRBJ2-3; 8 bases match TRBD2. The junction had 1 base not matched to a gene; V was cut back by 2 bases and J by 0 bases. Germline assignment: CDR1 KGHSH and CDR2 LQKENI. The CDR3 is 15 amino acids. This chain's CDR3 is CASSPTSGSTDTQYF. CDR3 bases: TGTGCCAGCTCACCAACTAGCGGAAGCACAGATACGCAGTATTTT.

This clone qualifies as medium-sized. This chain joins TRBV7-9 and TRBJ1-6, with D uncertain. With 5 bases removed from V and 8 bases from J, the gap between germline ends came to 10 bases. The CDR3 contains 13 residues. Germline V lookup: CDR1 SEHNR, CDR2 FQNEAQ (reference sequence). This chain's CDR3 is CASSARWDSPLHF. The CDR3 nucleotides read TGTGCCAGCAGCGCCAGATGGGATTCACCCCTCCACTTT.

This clone has a single count. The chain carries TRBV2 and TRBJ2-7, with 11 bases lining up with TRBD2. The CDR3 consists of 16 residues. The germline V gene has CDR1 SNHLY and CDR2 FYNNEI. V lost 2 bases, J lost 7 bases, and 10 bases stayed unmatched. CDR3 region: CASSEYIYSGGDEQYF. The DNA of the CDR3 is TGTGCCAGCAGTGAATACATTTATAGCGGGGGGGATGAGCAGTACTTC.

This clone is judged medium-sized. This rearrangement joins TRBV5-1 to TRBJ1-1, with D unclear. The CDR3 length is 14 residues. V shed 2 bases and J shed 7 bases, with 15 bases lying between them. Germline CDR1 and CDR2: SGHRS and YFSETQ. This chain's CDR3 is CASSFGRLGGEAFF. CDR3 sequence (DNA): TGCGCCAGCAGCTTCGGTCGTCTTGGAGGTGAAGCTTTCTTT.

The chain employs TRBV2 and TRBJ1-3; TRBD1 is a possible D gene (5 bases). This CDR3 region has 16 residues. CDR1 and CDR2 (germline): SNHLY, FYNNEI. Between the trimmed V and J ends, which lost 6 bases and 4 bases, there was a span of 19 bases. The CDR3 DNA reads as TGTGCCAGCAGCGGTCCAGGGAAGCCTCCCGGAAACACCATATATTTT. It codes for CASSGPGKPPGNTIYF.

This chain connects TRBV2 to TRBJ1-1; the D is unclear. CDR3 length equals 17 residues. Trimming took off 7 bases at V and 5 bases at J, with 26 bases between the two ends. CDR1 and CDR2 (germline): SNHLY, FYNNEI. The CDR3 protein is CASIGRHNRDRKTEAFF. In nucleotides, the CDR3 is TGTGCCAGCATTGGTAGGCATAACCGGGATCGGAAAACTGAAGCTTTCTTT.

The gene calls are TRBV11-1 and TRBJ1-1, with D perhaps TRBD1 (6 bases). The CDR3 consists of 14 residues. V dropped 7 bases and J dropped 1 base, with 13 bases sitting between them. The germline V gene has CDR1 SGHAT and CDR2 FQDESV (reference sequence). In DNA form, the CDR3 reads TGTGCCAGCAACCTGGACAGATGGAACACTGAAGCTTTCTTT. Amino acids: CASNLDRWNTEAFF.

V and J are TRBV19 and TRBJ2-1, with D perhaps matching TRBD2 (6 bases). The CDR3 spans 17 residues. The V end lost 1 base, the J end lost 2 bases, and 15 bases lay between the germline ends. Germline CDR1 and CDR2: LNHDA and SQIVND (reference sequence). CDR3 residues: CASSIVYGLATYNEQFF. CDR3 coding DNA: TGTGCCAGTAGTATAGTTTACGGGCTAGCGACCTACAATGAGCAGTTCTTC.

The rearrangement joins TRBV7-6 to TRBJ2-3; no reliable D call. V lost 6 bases and J 1 base, leaving 11 bases between the germline ends. The CDR3 loop spans 14 amino acids. The germline CDR1 and CDR2 sequences are SGHVS and FNYEAQ. DNA for the CDR3: TGTGCCAGCAGGCTAGGGTCGGGCACAGATACGCAGTATTTT. Amino acid sequence: CASRLGSGTDTQYF.

This chain links TRBV11-2 with TRBJ1-1; 8 bases fit TRBD1. V shed 5 bases and J 4 bases; nucleotides not matched to a gene: 9. This CDR3 has 15 residues. Per the germline V gene, CDR1 is SGHAT and CDR2 is FQNNGV. The CDR3 loop is CASSTDRVKVTEAFF. The CDR3 DNA reads TGTGCCAGCAGCACGGACAGGGTGAAGGTCACTGAAGCTTTCTTT.

This clone was recorded once. J is TRBJ1-6 and V is TRBV7-9, with D possibly matching TRBD1 (5 bases). Trimming removed 3 bases at V and 3 bases at J, with 12 bases between. The germline CDR1 and CDR2 sequences are SEHNR and FQNEAQ (reference sequence). This CDR3 comprises 16 residues. CDR3 sequence: CASSLGQGFYNSPLHF. CDR3 nucleotides: TGTGCCAGCAGCTTGGGGCAGGGATTCTATAATTCACCCCTCCACTTT.

This clone was seen only once. The chain uses TRBV7-9 and TRBJ2-3, with 8 bases fitting TRBD1. Germline loops: CDR1 SEHNR, CDR2 FQNEAQ (reference sequence). J gave up 0 bases and V 1 base, and 3 bases lay outside the gene matches. This CDR3 is 16 amino acids long. The CDR3 reads CASSLGDRHSTDTQYF. CDR3 nucleotide sequence: TGTGCCAGCAGCTTAGGGGACAGGCATAGCACAGATACGCAGTATTTT.

This clone was counted only a few times. The chain joins TRBV18 to TRBJ1-2, with unresolved D. The CDR3 is 14 residues long. Trimming cost V 8 bases and J 4 bases, with 17 bases left between them. The germline CDR1 and CDR2 sequences are KGHSH and LQKENI. CDR3 sequence reads: CASAPPGNSYGYTF. The CDR3 DNA reads as TGTGCCAGCGCCCCCCCCGGGAACTCCTATGGCTACACCTTC.

This chain links TRBV6-1 with TRBJ1-4, with D maybe TRBD1 (6 bases). Germline values: CDR1 MNHNS, CDR2 SASEGT. This CDR3 is 13 amino acids long. V was clipped by 9 bases and J by 1 base, with 9 bases between them. CDR3 region: CARGAVTNEKLFF. CDR3 nucleotide sequence: TGTGCCAGGGGGGCGGTAACTAATGAAAAACTGTTTTTT.

V gene TRBV28 combines with J gene TRBJ1-1, with 8 bases aligning to TRBD1. CDR3 size: 14 residues. Germline V CDR1 and CDR2: MDHEN, SYDVKM. V shed 3 bases and J 3 bases; nucleotides not matched to a gene: 3. Here the CDR3 DNA reads TGTGCCAGCAGTTTCCCGGACAGGGACACTGAAGCTTTCTTT. Translated, it gives CASSFPDRDTEAFF.

This rearrangement joins TRBV10-3 to TRBJ2-3; 8 nucleotides align to TRBD2. Germline values: CDR1 ENHRY, CDR2 SYGVKD. With V trimmed by 7 bases and J by 5 bases, 11 bases remained unmatched. This CDR3 is built from 15 residues. The DNA for the CDR3 is TGTGCCATCATGCCACGGGGGGGCCAAGGAGATACGCAGTATTTT. This translates into CAIMPRGGQGDTQYF.

The chain uses TRBV11-2 and TRBJ2-3, with TRBD2 matching 7 bases. CDR3 length: 16 amino acids. The germline V gene encodes CDR1 SGHAT and CDR2 FQNNGV. The J segment lost 1 base and the V segment lost 0 bases, leaving 4 bases of the junction unmatched. CDR3 region: CASSLEGGGGTDTQYF. The CDR3 DNA reads TGTGCCAGCAGCTTAGAGGGGGGAGGGGGCACAGATACGCAGTATTTT.

The chain uses TRBV14 and TRBJ1-2; D gene ambiguous. The V and J ends lost 3 bases and 4 bases respectively, with 9 bases between them. This CDR3 is 13 amino acids long. Germline-derived CDR1 and CDR2 are SGHDN and FVKESK. The CDR3 coding sequence is TGTGCCAGCAGCCATGGACCCAGCTATGGCTACACCTTC. The encoded protein is CASSHGPSYGYTF.

In this sample, this clone turned up a few times. The V and J genes are TRBV5-1 and TRBJ2-2, with unresolved D. CDR3 size: 15 residues. The V gene's germline CDR1 is SGHRS and CDR2 YFSETQ. Trimming took 0 bases from V and 5 from J, leaving 11 bases between them. The CDR3 region is CASSLDAGGTGELFF. The CDR3 DNA reads as TGCGCCAGCAGCTTGGATGCTGGTGGAACCGGGGAGCTGTTTTTT.

V gene TRBV5-6 combines with J gene TRBJ2-3, with 10 nucleotides matching TRBD2. CDR1 SGHDT and CDR2 YYEEEE come from the germline V gene. Trimming took 7 bases from V and 1 from J; bases not matched to a gene: 12. The CDR3 contains 17 residues. CDR3 protein: CASRRGVAGGRTDTQYF. The CDR3, as DNA: TGTGCCAGCCGAAGAGGGGTAGCGGGGGGTCGCACAGATACGCAGTATTTT.

The rearrangement links TRBV2 to TRBJ2-3, with D maybe TRBD2 (5 bases). Trimming left V 6 bases short and J 5 bases short, with 21 bases between. The CDR3 is 16 residues long. Germline assignment: CDR1 SNHLY and CDR2 FYNNEI. Here the CDR3 reads CASSPQRRVLLDTQYF. CDR3 DNA sequence: TGTGCCAGCAGCCCACAGCGGCGAGTGTTACTAGATACGCAGTATTTT. Supplemented by reference TRBV2 and TRBJ2-3, the full variable domain reads EPEVTQTPSHQVTQMGQEVILRCVPISNHLYFYWYRQILGQKVEFLVSFYNNEISEKSEIFDDQFSVERPDGSNFTLKIRSTKLEDSAMYFCASSPQRRVLLDTQYFGPGTRLTVL.

This sequence joins TRBV15 and TRBJ1-1; D is unclear. Trimming took off 0 bases at V and 0 bases at J, with 11 bases between the two ends. This CDR3 region has 16 residues. Germline-derived CDR1 and CDR2 are LNHNV and YYDKDF (reference sequence). The CDR3 region is CATSRESRILNTEAFF. In DNA form, the CDR3 reads TGTGCCACCAGCAGAGAAAGTAGAATTTTGAACACTGAAGCTTTCTTT.

This chain links TRBV7-9 with TRBJ1-2; perhaps TRBD1 as D (6 bases). CDR3 length: 15 amino acids. Germline values: CDR1 SEHNR, CDR2 FQNEAQ (reference sequence). The V gene lost 4 bases and the J gene lost 3 bases, with 15 bases spanning the gap. CDR3 protein: CASSSFQGSDYGYTF. The CDR3 region has the DNA TGTGCCAGCAGCTCATTTCAGGGGAGCGACTATGGCTACACCTTC.

The rearrangement joins TRBV2 to TRBJ1-2, with D unresolved. Trimming stripped 11 bases from V and 4 bases from J, with 14 bases between. CDR1 SNHLY and CDR2 FYNNEI come from the germline V gene. This CDR3 region has 12 residues. The chain's CDR3 is CASHPNSYGYTF. The CDR3, as DNA: TGTGCCTCCCATCCTAACTCCTATGGCTACACCTTC.

This clone was counted a few times. Relative to the germline gene, one junction end is altered; a read error may explain this. The V call is TRBV7-7, the J call TRBJ2-2; a weak D match, TRBD1 (6 bases). Germline loops: CDR1 SSHAT, CDR2 FNYEAQ (reference sequence). CDR3 length: 14 amino acids. CDR3 in amino acids: CASSLTGNTGELFF. CDR3 bases: TGTGCTAGCAGCTTGACAGGGAACACCGGGGAGCTGTTTTTT. The full variable domain, its missing parts supplied by reference TRBV7-7 and TRBJ2-2, is GAGVSQSPRYKVTKRGQDVTLRCDPISSHATLYWYQQALGQGPEFLTYFNYEAQPDKSGLPSDRFSAERPEGSISTLTIQRTEQRDSAMYRCASSLTGNTGELFFGEGSRLTVL.

The chain employs TRBV5-8 and TRBJ2-7, with a weak D call TRBD1 (6 bases). This CDR3 has 16 residues. CDR1 SGHTS and CDR2 YDEGEE come from the germline V gene. V was cut by 0 bases and J by 2 bases, with 15 bases left in between. CDR3 region: CASSLGFWTATYEQYF. DNA of the CDR3: TGTGCCAGCAGCTTGGGTTTCTGGACAGCCACCTACGAGCAGTACTTC.

Of note for this clone: Distinct nucleotide sequences in the sample also encode this CDR3. V and J are TRBV6-1 and TRBJ1-5; TRBD1 agrees at 7 bases. This CDR3 contains 15 residues. V gave up 3 bases and J gave up 3 bases; unmatched junction bases: 5. Germline V gene lookup returns CDR1 MNHNS and CDR2 SASEGT. As DNA, the CDR3 is TGTGCCAGCAGTGACTACAGGGGCATCAATCAGCCCCAGCATTTT. It specifies CASSDYRGINQPQHF.

The rearrangement joins TRBV2 to TRBJ1-5, with TRBD1 as a possible D gene (6 bases). V lost 7 bases, J lost 6 bases, and 13 bases lay in between. The CDR3 covers 13 residues. Germline CDR1 and CDR2: SNHLY and FYNNEI. The CDR3 loop is CASIPGVGQPQHF. As DNA, the CDR3 is TGTGCCAGCATCCCAGGGGTCGGTCAGCCCCAGCATTTT.

The rearrangement uses TRBV6-5 and TRBJ2-1; tentative D call: TRBD2 (7 bases). Germline V gene sequence: CDR1 MNHEY, CDR2 SVGAGI. Trimming left V 5 bases short and J 12 bases short, with 14 bases between. This CDR3 is 12 amino acids long. The DNA for the CDR3 is TGTGCCAGCAGTACCAGAGGGGGGGGGCAGTTCTTC. This translates into CASSTRGGGQFF.

The chain recombines TRBV6-5 with TRBJ1-6, with a weak D call TRBD1 (5 bases). The CDR3 sequence is 14 residues long. Germline V CDR1 and CDR2: MNHEY, SVGAGI. V was shortened by 10 bases and J by 1 base, with 11 bases between the two germline ends. As DNA, the CDR3 is TGTGCCACCGGGACCGGTTCCTATAATTCACCCCTCCACTTT. Its translation: CATGTGSYNSPLHF.

This chain connects TRBV11-3 to TRBJ2-3, with 11 bases that match TRBD2. Losses at the gene ends were 3 bases for V and 4 bases for J; bases not matched to a gene: 6. The CDR3 spans 16 residues. Germline loops: CDR1 SGHNT, CDR2 YENEEA. CDR3: CASSLGVAGGPDTQYF. The CDR3 DNA reads as TGTGCCAGCAGCTTGGGCGTAGCGGGGGGGCCAGATACGCAGTATTTT.

The rearrangement links TRBV5-4 to TRBJ2-6, with TRBD2 matching over 7 bases. The J segment lost 0 bases and the V segment lost 7 bases, leaving 16 bases of the junction unmatched. The CDR3 totals 19 residues. Germline CDR1 is SGHNT and CDR2 is YYREEE (reference sequence). Here the CDR3 DNA reads TGTGCCAGCGGCGCGCCCGGGAGGCAGGCGACCTCTGGGGCCAACGTCCTGACTTTC. The encoded protein is CASGAPGRQATSGANVLTF.